The entry that follows covers one T cell receptor (beta chain) sequence. This sample was included in a study of shared clonotypes between healthy human individuals. Those who donated were healthy HIV-negative adults, with no recent acute infections or vaccinations reported. All participating donors were Caucasian adults from Nashville, Tennessee. The authors ran unsorted PBMC replicate PCRs on approximately 300 ng DNA, some 30,000 T cell genomes. Bulk PBMC genomic DNA spanned ten immunoSEQ deep plates. The assay was immunoSEQ multiplex PCR, and TCRdb's table has in-frame clones only and misses some. Of over 400,000 clones detected, roughly 80% appear once; the ten largest clones hold about 13%. The specimen was PBMCs. This receptor was taken from a woman between 40 and 50 years old in good health. Some clones in this sample may be carry-over from other donors' samples.

CDR3 region: CASSIPGQGAGTQYF. The CDR3 coding sequence is TGTGCCAGCAGCATCCCGGGACAGGGGGCGGGGACCCAGTACTTC. The chain carries TRBV7-8 and TRBJ2-5; 12 bases are shared with TRBD1. There are 15 residues in the CDR3. With V trimmed by 5 bases and J by 7 bases, 8 bases remained unmatched. Germline V CDR1 and CDR2: SGHVS, FQNEAQ.